This is a list of T cell receptor beta chains from one sample in a study of CD8+ T cells in alopecia areata. Libraries were prepared by immunoSEQ multiplex PCR; TCRdb keeps only in-frame clonotypes and omits some of them. Of roughly 110,000 clones in the sample, roughly 84% are singletons; the top ten hold over 20%. The sequences come from CD8+ T cells sorted from blood, collected at week 24, from a patient treated with tofacitinib. The receptors stem from a human donor with alopecia areata. Each CDR3 is given with its conserved first and last residue. Fields, in order: J gene, D gene, V gene, clone size, CDR3 DNA, CDR3 protein. The D gene is left open where the match is weak. The size field is filled for only some rows; it gives once, few, many or a size class.

>TRBJ2-2|NA|TRBV6-5|NA
TGTGCCAGCAGTTACGTGTGTTGCACCACCGGGGAGCTGTTTTTT
CASSYVCCTTGELFF
>TRBJ2-3|NA|TRBV7-6|NA
TGTGCCAGCAGCTTGTATAGCACAGATACGCAGTATTTT
CASSLYSTDTQYF
>TRBJ2-5|TRBD1|TRBV25-1|NA
TGTGCCAGCAGTGAAGGACAGGGGGTAGAGACCCAGTACTTC
CASSEGQGVETQYF
>TRBJ2-2|NA|TRBV5-1|NA
TGCGCCAGCAGCTTGGCCGCGACTACCAACACCGGGAAGCTGTTTTTT
CASSLAATTNTGKLFF
>TRBJ2-1|NA|TRBV7-9|NA
TGTGCCAGCAGCTCCTCGGGGAAGGGCCACAATGAGCAGTTCTTC
CASSSSGKGHNEQFF
>TRBJ2-7|TRBD1|TRBV4-1|NA
TGCGCCAGCAGCTTTCGGGACAGCCCTTTCTACGAGCAGTACTTC
CASSFRDSPFYEQYF
>TRBJ2-7|NA|TRBV2|NA
TGTGCCACACCGTACGAGCAGTACTTC
CATPYEQYF
>TRBJ2-7|NA|TRBV7-6|NA
TGTGCCAGCAGCCCTCGTCGGAGCTCCTACGAGCAGTACTTC
CASSPRRSSYEQYF
>TRBJ2-5|NA|TRBV11-3|once
TGTGCCAGCAGCTTAGATATGGGAACAGGCATCCTCGGAGAGACCCAGTACTTC
CASSLDMGTGILGETQYF
>TRBJ1-4|NA|TRBV4-3|NA
TGCGCCAGCAGCCAAGGGGACATTCCTAATGAAAAACTGTTTTTT
CASSQGDIPNEKLFF
>TRBJ1-2|TRBD1|TRBV14|NA
TGTGCCAGCAGCCAAGGCCTGGTCGGCATGACAGGGCGCGATGGCTACACCTTC
CASSQGLVGMTGRDGYTF
>TRBJ1-1|NA|TRBV6-5|NA
TGTGCCAGCAGTTACAGGGGAAACACTGAAGCTTTCTTT
CASSYRGNTEAFF
>TRBJ2-7|NA|TRBV11-2|NA
TGTGCCAGCAGCTCGGGGGTTTCCTACGAGCAGTACTTC
CASSSGVSYEQYF
>TRBJ2-7|NA|TRBV10-3|NA
TGTGCCATCAGTGGAGACGGGGAGATTAACTACGAGCAGTACTTC
CAISGDGEINYEQYF
>TRBJ1-1|TRBD1|TRBV4-3|NA
TGCGCCAGCAGCCAAGGCGACAGGGTCCACACTGAAGCTTTCTTT
CASSQGDRVHTEAFF
>TRBJ1-2|TRBD1|TRBV29-1|NA
TGCAGCGTTGAAGATCAGGGGACAGTAAATGGCTACACCTTC
CSVEDQGTVNGYTF
>TRBJ1-1|NA|TRBV13|NA
TGTGCCAGCACTTGGGGGCGGGGAACTGAAGCTTTCTTT
CASTWGRGTEAFF
>TRBJ2-7|NA|TRBV19|NA
TGTGCCAGTAGTAGCGACAGTCACGAGCAGTACTTC
CASSSDSHEQYF